Presented here are 11 T cell receptor beta chains from one specimen sequenced in a study of T cell repertoires in cytomegalovirus infection. What these receptors recognize is not known. Each CDR3 protein gets one entry after TCRdb re-called the reads with MiXCR. Among 55,000 to 70,000 distinct CDR3 sequences listed, roughly a third were seen once. Sequencing input: PBMCs, sequenced either directly or after in vitro stimulation (not recorded which). These receptors all stem from a human donor in good health (CMV status not recorded). Some clones in this sample may be carry-over from other donors' samples.

The CDR3 here is CASRPFAGNQPQHF. CDR3 nucleotides: TGTGCCAGCCGTCCGTTCGCGGGCAATCAGCCCCAGCATTTT. The J gene is TRBJ1-5, the V gene TRBV12-3 or TRBV12-4; no reliable D call. The CDR3 consists of 14 residues. V gave up 8 bases and J gave up 2 bases, with 13 bases separating them.

The gene calls are TRBV7-9 and TRBJ2-1; D possibly matches TRBD1 or TRBD2 (5 bases each). Trimming pared 5 bases from V and 9 bases from J, leaving 17 bases between. The CDR3 totals 14 residues. The V gene's germline CDR1 is SEHNR and CDR2 FQNEAQ (reference sequence). The CDR3 reads CASSLARDGAEQFF. As DNA, the CDR3 is TGTGCCAGCAGCCTTGCCCGGGACGGTGCTGAGCAGTTCTTC.

This clonotype was detected only a few times. V usage is TRBV7-6 and J usage is TRBJ2-1; 9 bases fit TRBD2. The germline gives CDR1 SGHVS, CDR2 FNYEAQ. The J segment lost 7 bases and the V segment lost 5 bases, leaving 12 bases of the junction unmatched. This CDR3 is built from 16 residues. Written as DNA, the CDR3 is TGTGCCAGCAGCCTCAGGGAGAGCGGGAGGAAGAATGAGCAGTTCTTC. Protein: CASSLRESGRKNEQFF.

The rearrangement joins TRBV6-5 to TRBJ1-1, with D tentatively TRBD1 (5 bases). V was shortened by 5 bases and J by 5 bases, with 18 bases between the two germline ends. This CDR3 has 15 residues. From germline, CDR1 is MNHEY and CDR2 SVGAGI. In DNA form, the CDR3 reads TGTGCCAGCAGTCAACGCGACGAGTGGGGGACTGAAGCTTTCTTT. Translating gives CASSQRDEWGTEAFF.

This clonotype was counted between two and nine times. The chain joins TRBV19 to TRBJ2-5; TRBD1 is a possible D gene (6 bases). CDR1 is LNHDA, CDR2 SQIVND, per germline (reference sequence). The V gene lost 5 bases and the J gene lost 4 bases, with 14 bases spanning the gap. The CDR3 runs 14 residues. The CDR3 here is CASSYTGPGETQYF. For the CDR3, the DNA is TGTGCCAGTAGTTATACAGGGCCTGGAGAGACCCAGTACTTC.

This clonotype occurred a few times. The chain carries TRBV11-2 and TRBJ1-2; D is unresolved. Trimming left V 3 bases short and J 0 bases short, with 11 bases between. Germline CDR1 is SGHAT and CDR2 is FQNNGV. The CDR3 is made up of 15 amino acids. The CDR3 nucleotides are TGTGCCAGCAGCTTTTCGGCAGCTTCTAACTATGGCTACACCTTC. This codes for CASSFSAASNYGYTF.

This clonotype was seen at least ten times. The rearrangement uses TRBV7-2 and TRBJ2-5; maybe TRBD1 (6 bases). CDR1 is SGHTA and CDR2 is FQGNSA in the germline V gene. Deletions cut 7 bases from V and 1 base from J, with 19 bases between. CDR3 length: 16 residues. The CDR3 spells CASTHRVLVSQETQYF. The CDR3 bases are TGTGCCAGCACACACAGGGTACTGGTGAGCCAAGAGACCCAGTACTTC.

The rearrangement joins TRBV7-9 to TRBJ2-1; 8 bases are shared with TRBD2. Germline V gives CDR1 SEHNR, CDR2 FQNEAQ (reference sequence). Trimming cost V 5 bases and J 4 bases; bases outside gene matches: 7. The CDR3 length is 15 residues. CDR3 region: CASSPSGGLYNEQFF. DNA of the CDR3: TGTGCCAGCAGCCCCAGCGGGGGCCTTTACAATGAGCAGTTCTTC. Drawing the rest from reference TRBV7-9 and TRBJ2-1, the complete variable domain is DTGVSQNPRHKITKRGQNVTFRCDPISEHNRLYWYRQTLGQGPEFLTYFQNEAQLEKSRLLSDRFSAERPKGSFSTLEIQRTEQGDSAMYLCASSPSGGLYNEQFFGPGTRLTVL.

This clonotype appeared a few times. The rearrangement links TRBV12-3 or TRBV12-4 to TRBJ2-7, with 8 positions matching TRBD1. The CDR3 totals 13 residues. With 3 bases clipped from V and 4 bases from J, the junction kept 2 bases outside the gene matches. CDR3 amino acids: CASSLRQGYEQYF. In DNA, the CDR3 is TGTGCCAGCAGTTTGAGACAGGGGTACGAGCAGTACTTC.

For this clonotype: Mismatch with germline at one junction end may stem from a read error. The gene calls are TRBV4-1 and TRBJ2-3; D unclear. This CDR3 spans 15 amino acids. Per germline, CDR1 MGHRA and CDR2 YSYEKL. The CDR3 protein is CASSQDRISRDTQYF. Written as DNA, the CDR3 is TGCGCCAGCAGCCAAGATCGCATTAGCAGAGATACGCAGTATTTT.

This chain connects TRBV20-1 to TRBJ1-4, with TRBD1 as a possible D gene (6 bases). Trimming took off 5 bases at V and 6 bases at J, with 28 bases between the two ends. This CDR3 is built from 18 residues. Germline V lookup: CDR1 DFQATT, CDR2 SNEGSKA (reference sequence). The CDR3: CSALPRGGGDGLDEKLFF. CDR3 DNA sequence: TGCAGTGCTCTCCCCAGGGGTGGGGGTGACGGGCTTGATGAAAAACTGTTTTTT.